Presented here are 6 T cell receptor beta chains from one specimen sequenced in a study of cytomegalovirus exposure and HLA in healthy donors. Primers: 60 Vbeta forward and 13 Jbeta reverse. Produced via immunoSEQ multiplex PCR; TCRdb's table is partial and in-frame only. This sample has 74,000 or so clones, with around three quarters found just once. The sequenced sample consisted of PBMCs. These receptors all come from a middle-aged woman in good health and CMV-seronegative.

The CDR3 region is CSGPRDRGSEQFF. CDR3 DNA sequence: TGCAGCGGACCCCGGGACAGGGGAAGTGAGCAGTTCTTC. The V and J genes are TRBV29-1 and TRBJ2-1; 10 nucleotides match TRBD1. CDR1 and CDR2 from the germline V gene are SQVTM and ANQGSEA. This CDR3 has 13 amino acids. J gave up 9 bases and V 7 bases, and 9 bases lay outside the gene matches.

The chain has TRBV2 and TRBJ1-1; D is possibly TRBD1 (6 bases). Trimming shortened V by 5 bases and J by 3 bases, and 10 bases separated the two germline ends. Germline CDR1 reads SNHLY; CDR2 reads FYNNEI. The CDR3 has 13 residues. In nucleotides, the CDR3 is TGTGCCAGCAGTCCTACAGGGTACACTGAAGCTTTCTTT. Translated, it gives CASSPTGYTEAFF.

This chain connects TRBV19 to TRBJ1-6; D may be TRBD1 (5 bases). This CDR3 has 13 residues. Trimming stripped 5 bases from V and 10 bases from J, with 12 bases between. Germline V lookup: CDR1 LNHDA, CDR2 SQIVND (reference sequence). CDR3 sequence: CASSGAGYSPLHF. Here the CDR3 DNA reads TGTGCCAGTAGTGGGGCAGGGTACTCACCCCTCCACTTT. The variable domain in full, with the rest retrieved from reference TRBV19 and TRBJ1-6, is DGGITQSPKYLFRKEGQNVTLSCEQNLNHDAMYWYRQDPGQGLRLIYYSQIVNDFQKGDIAEGYSVSREKKESFPLTVTSAQKNPTAFYLCASSGAGYSPLHFGNGTRLTVT.

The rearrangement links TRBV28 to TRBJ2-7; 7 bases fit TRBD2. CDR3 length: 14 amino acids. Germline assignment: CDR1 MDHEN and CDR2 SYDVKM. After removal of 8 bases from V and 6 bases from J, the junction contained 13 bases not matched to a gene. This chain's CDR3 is CASSPRQGGFEQYF. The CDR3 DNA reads TGTGCCAGCTCCCCGAGGCAGGGAGGGTTCGAGCAGTACTTC.

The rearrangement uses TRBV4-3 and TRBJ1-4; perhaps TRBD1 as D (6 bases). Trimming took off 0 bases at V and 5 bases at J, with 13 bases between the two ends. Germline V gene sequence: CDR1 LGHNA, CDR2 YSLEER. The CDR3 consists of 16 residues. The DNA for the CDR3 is TGCGCCAGCAGCCAAGATCGGGGGGCTGGGAATGAAAAACTGTTTTTT. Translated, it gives CASSQDRGAGNEKLFF.

As DNA, the CDR3 is TGTGCCAGCAGCCCTGAGCAGGGGGCAGGCTACACCTTC. Protein sequence: CASSPEQGAGYTF. The chain carries TRBV11-2 and TRBJ1-2; 8 bases are shared with TRBD1. There are 13 residues in the CDR3. The germline CDR1 and CDR2 sequences are SGHAT and FQNNGV. J was trimmed by 8 bases and V by 5 bases; bases with no gene match: 7.